This entry describes one TCR beta chain. Per the original methods: Quantification of nucleated cells was approximated via reference gene primer amplification. Data came from immunoSEQ multiplex PCR; TCRdb stores just in-frame clones and leaves some out. The V and J calls and clone size are taken from that table; D and trimming were inferred from the DNA. The data show around 110,000 clones, 86% seen once. These data come from a study of blood T cell repertoires in COVID-19. The CDR3 length is 19 residues. The trim removed 1 base at V and 2 bases at J, leaving 12 bases unmatched. Germline values: CDR1 LNHDA, CDR2 SQIVND (reference sequence).

This sequence was found in a middle-aged man with acute or convalescent COVID-19. Sequencing used peripheral blood. V is TRBV19 and J is TRBJ2-4; 9 positions agree with TRBD2. The CDR3 DNA is TGTGCCAGTAGTATAGGTTCGGTAGCGGGAGTAACGTCCAAAAACATTCAGTACTTC. Translated: CASSIGSVAGVTSKNIQYF. Drawing the rest from reference TRBV19 and TRBJ2-4, the complete variable domain is DGGITQSPKYLFRKEGQNVTLSCEQNLNHDAMYWYRQDPGQGLRLIYYSQIVNDFQKGDIAEGYSVSREKKESFPLTVTSAQKNPTAFYLCASSIGSVAGVTSKNIQYFGAGTRLSVL.